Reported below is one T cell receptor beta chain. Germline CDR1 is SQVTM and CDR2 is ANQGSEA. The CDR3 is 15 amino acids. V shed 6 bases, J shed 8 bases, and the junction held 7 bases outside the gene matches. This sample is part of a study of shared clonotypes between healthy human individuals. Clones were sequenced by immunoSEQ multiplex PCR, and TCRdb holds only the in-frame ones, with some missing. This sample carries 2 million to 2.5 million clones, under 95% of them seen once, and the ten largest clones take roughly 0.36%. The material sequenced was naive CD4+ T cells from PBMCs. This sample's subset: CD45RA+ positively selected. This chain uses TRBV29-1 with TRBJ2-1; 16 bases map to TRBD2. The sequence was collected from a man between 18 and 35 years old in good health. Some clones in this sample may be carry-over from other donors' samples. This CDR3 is CSVPGLAGGPDEQFF. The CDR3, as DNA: TGCAGCGTGCCGGGACTAGCGGGAGGGCCGGATGAGCAGTTCTTC.